This T cell receptor (beta chain) was documented in a study of blood T cells in healthy people across ages. Whole-study results and caveats: Diversity of TCR beta per million T cells declined in a roughly linear way with age.

The second PCR ran roughly 7 to 12 cycles with a sample-barcoded 5' primer and J-beta primers. TCRdb re-derived calls from the 5' RACE reads in MiXCR, one entry per CDR3 protein. The table has some 1.8 million distinct CDR3 sequences, about 39% seen once. Concerning this clonotype itself: The antigen remains undetermined.

V lost 5 bases, J lost 1 base, and 2 bases stayed unmatched. The CDR3 has 13 amino acids. CDR1 is SGHTA and CDR2 is FQGNSA in the germline V gene. This receptor was identified in a human donor in good health. Sample: blood. V gene TRBV7-2 combines with J gene TRBJ2-7; 7 nucleotides align to TRBD2. The CDR3 DNA reads TGTGCCAGCAGCATGGGGGGGTCCTACGAGCAGTACTTC. Amino acid sequence: CASSMGGSYEQYF.